This TCR beta chain was found in a study of blood T cells in healthy people across ages. The second PCR ran roughly 6 to 11 cycles with a sample-barcoded 5' primer and J-beta primers. One entry per CDR3 protein results from TCRdb running MiXCR on the 5' RACE reads. Of over 600,000 distinct CDR3 sequences detected, around 50% appear once; the ten largest clones hold around 24%. This clonotype was seen only a few times. The CDR3 has 15 residues. V lost 6 bases and J 0 bases, leaving 13 bases between the germline ends. Germline assignment: CDR1 MNHEY and CDR2 SVGEGT. The source is a man aged 40-55 years in good health. This chain links TRBV6-2 or TRBV6-3 with TRBJ2-3; D not certain. Sequences were obtained from blood. The chain's CDR3 is CASRILASSTDTQYF. The CDR3 nucleotides are TGTGCCAGCAGGATCCTCGCATCTAGCACAGATACGCAGTATTTT.